The entry below describes one T cell receptor (beta chain). Its binding antigen is unknown. No quality values exist for individual bases; no much larger clone is one base distant. This record comes from a study of blood T cell repertoires in COVID-19 (dated by TCRdb to 2020 to 2022). Concerning the study at large: The collaborator samples originated in the United States, Italy and Spain and spanned the acute and convalescent phases of COVID-19. A de-identified subject ID, COVID-19 status, age in years and sex were almost always included in the sample metadata. Where HLA class I and class II types were available, the types were taken from metadata supplied by the sample provider, not from assay-based typing. The prospective study material was composed of cDNA or gDNA derived from T cells, B-cell-depleted T cells, or PBMCs. The dataset comprised deeply sampled blood TCRbeta repertoires from subjects exposed to, actively infected with, or recovered from COVID-19. The samples were drawn from the first 160 participants of the ongoing ImmuneRACE study and from some 1,300 subjects provided by 6 global collaborators. The repertoires were released in a freely available public database meant as a resource for research on the immune response to SARS-CoV-2.

Collaborating institutions collected whole blood in K2EDTA tubes following their own protocols. For TCRbeta analysis, collaborator samples were shipped as frozen whole blood, as isolated PBMCs, or as DNA extracted from either sample type. There are 16 amino acids in the CDR3, from cysteine to phenylalanine inclusive. The DNA shown is the 48-base CDR3, in frame from base 1. The germline V gene yields SGHVS for CDR1 and FQNEAQ for CDR2. V drops 5 bases and J drops 12 bases, leaving 23 bases in between. General conclusions and limits of the study: The quantity of clinical and demographic metadata differed by source and by participant and was supplied without curation.

TCRbeta CDR3 regions were amplified from genomic DNA by means of the immunoSEQ Assay, a bias-controlled multiplex PCR. As for how the authors treated the data: The number of nucleated cells in each sample was estimated from the amplification of reference gene primers within the assay. To quantify the absolute abundance of each unique TCRbeta CDR3 rearrangement, sequence reads were collapsed and filtered. For each sample, productive Simpson clonality was calculated by taking the square root of Simpson's diversity index across productive rearrangements. TCRdb took over this immuneACCESS table, retaining in-frame rearrangements with V and J assigned. Such tables are incomplete; in checked studies, under half of the missing clones stem from an unresolved V gene, and the remainder is unexplained. That table gives V, J and clone size, and the DNA gave D and trimming. The sample table contains about 150,000 clones; only one count was recorded for 75% to 90% of them. The ten largest account for roughly 2% of the sample.

The rearrangement joined TRBV7-8 to TRBJ1-6, with TRBD1 perhaps the D gene, on 6 matching bases. Input material: peripheral blood. The receptor comes from a man between 70 and 80 years old with acute or convalescent COVID-19. The DNA sequence follows: TGTGCCAGCAGCGCGACGAACAGGGTTTTACGGCAACCCCTCCACTTT. The translation is CASSATNRVLRQPLHF.